This TCR beta chain was recovered during a study of blood T cells in healthy people across ages. A sample-barcoded 5' primer and a J-beta primer mix were used in a second PCR of about 6 to 12 cycles. Every single cDNA molecule received a tag from a template-switch adaptor with 12 random nucleotides. TCRdb recomputed calls from the 5' RACE reads with MiXCR, one row per CDR3 protein. Among about 720,000 distinct CDR3 sequences listed, around a fifth were seen once. Looked up from germline, CDR1 is LGHDT and CDR2 is YNNKEL (reference sequence). CDR3 length: 17 residues. The V and J ends lost 3 bases and 5 bases, in that order; junction bases with no gene match: 9. Samples each yielded at least 5 micrograms of total RNA. This clonotype was found a few times.

The clonotype comes from a man in his 70s in good health. The V gene is TRBV3-1, the J gene TRBJ2-3; 12 positions agree with TRBD2. The source material was blood. Written as DNA, the CDR3 is TGTGCCAGCAGCCACCGACCAAGACTAGCGGGAGAAGATACGCAGTATTTT. This encodes CASSHRPRLAGEDTQYF.